The next 20 T cell receptor beta chains were all read from a single sample in a study of blood T cell repertoires in COVID-19. Clones were read by immunoSEQ multiplex PCR, and TCRdb kept only the in-frame ones, dropping some. Here the sample spans tens of thousands of clones, more than 65% being singletons. Sequenced input: peripheral blood. The receptors were gathered from a woman of 80 years or more with active or convalescent COVID-19.

V gene TRBV27 combines with J gene TRBJ1-4; tentative D call: TRBD1 (6 bases). Trimming took 1 base from V and 8 from J, leaving 14 bases between them. This CDR3 is 15 amino acids long. Germline values: CDR1 MNHEY, CDR2 SMNVEV (reference sequence). The CDR3 region is CASSLFGGLNEKLFF. The CDR3 DNA follows: TGTGCCAGCAGTTTATTCGGGGGGCTTAACGAAAAACTGTTTTTT.

This clone turned up a few times. The rearrangement uses TRBV7-2 and TRBJ2-3, with 12 bases fitting TRBD2. Germline V gene data show CDR1 as SGHTA and CDR2 as FQGNSA. The CDR3 consists of 17 residues. J lost 4 bases, V lost 7 bases, and 12 bases had no gene match. CDR3 residues: CASTQPTSGGGADTQYF. In nucleotides, the CDR3 is TGTGCCAGCACCCAACCGACTAGCGGGGGAGGCGCAGATACGCAGTATTTT.

The chain links TRBV11-2 to TRBJ2-3, with 10 bases aligning to TRBD1. The length of the CDR3 is 17 residues. Germline V gene lookup returns CDR1 SGHAT and CDR2 FQNNGV. The J segment lost 2 bases and the V segment lost 4 bases, leaving 9 bases of the junction unmatched. The CDR3: CASSSQQDRGVTDTQYF. CDR3 DNA sequence: TGTGCCAGCAGCTCACAACAGGACAGGGGGGTCACAGATACGCAGTATTTT.

This clone was found once. This chain uses TRBV7-8 with TRBJ2-1, with D possibly TRBD2 on 7 matching bases. The CDR3 contains 17 residues. Germline V lookup: CDR1 SGHVS, CDR2 FQNEAQ. The V and J ends lost 0 bases and 3 bases respectively, with 15 bases between them. The CDR3 loop reads CASSLAPGGLLYNEQFF. CDR3 coding DNA: TGTGCCAGCAGCTTAGCCCCGGGGGGCCTTCTCTACAATGAGCAGTTCTTC.

The table lists this clone with a few counts. V is TRBV5-1 and J is TRBJ1-1; D remains ambiguous. Germline V CDR1 and CDR2: SGHRS, YFSETQ. V was pared by 2 bases and J by 0 bases, with 14 bases between. The CDR3 spans 16 residues. DNA for the CDR3: TGCGCCAGCAGCTTTGCGGCTTCGGAGATGAACACTGAAGCTTTCTTT. Translated: CASSFAASEMNTEAFF.

The chain joins TRBV28 to TRBJ2-3; TRBD1 is a possible D gene (6 bases). The CDR3 is 15 residues long. Germline V gives CDR1 MDHEN, CDR2 SYDVKM. V shed 7 bases and J shed 2 bases, with 16 bases lying between them. CDR3 bases: TGTGCCAGCACTACACAGGGTACCGCCACAGATACGCAGTATTTT. It is translated as CASTTQGTATDTQYF.

The chain links TRBV10-3 to TRBJ2-5, with a weak D call TRBD2 (6 bases). V lost 6 bases, J lost 5 bases, and 16 bases lay in between. The CDR3 is made up of 14 amino acids. Germline CDR1 is ENHRY and CDR2 is SYGVKD. CDR3 sequence (DNA): TGTGCCATCAGCGGAGGGTCTAGCTGGGAGACCCAGTACTTC. This sequence encodes CAISGGSSWETQYF.

This chain connects TRBV6-2 or TRBV6-3 to TRBJ2-2, with 8 bases that match TRBD1. The V gene's germline CDR1 is MNHEY and CDR2 SVGEGT. This CDR3 spans 17 amino acids. V lost 4 bases and J lost 8; bases outside the gene matches: 15. For the CDR3, the DNA is TGTGCCAGCAGTTGGGGTGGACAGGGCGAGATCGTGGGGGAGCTGTTTTTT. Translation: CASSWGGQGEIVGELFF.

The rearrangement joins TRBV9 to TRBJ2-3; a possible D gene is TRBD2 (6 bases). Germline V CDR1 and CDR2: SGDLS, YYNGEE. The length of the CDR3 is 15 residues. Trimming shortened V by 0 bases and J by 2 bases, and 10 bases separated the two germline ends. As DNA, the CDR3 is TGTGCCAGCAGCGTAGGGGGAGGTAACACAGATACGCAGTATTTT. Its protein is CASSVGGGNTDTQYF. Full variable domain (outside the CDR3, taken from reference TRBV9 and TRBJ2-3): DSGVTQTPKHLITATGQRVTLRCSPRSGDLSVYWYQQSLDQGLQFLIQYYNGEERAKGNILERFSAQQFPDLHSELNLSSLELGDSALYFCASSVGGGNTDTQYFGPGTRLTVL.

This chain connects TRBV13 to TRBJ2-3; 12 bases align to TRBD2. V lost 5 bases to trimming and J lost 6 bases; unmatched junction nucleotides: 9. The CDR3 length is 16 residues. The germline CDR1 and CDR2 sequences are PRHDT and FYEKMQ (reference sequence). CDR3 amino acids: CASSPRTSGEKDTQYF. The CDR3 DNA reads as TGTGCCAGCAGCCCCCGGACTAGCGGGGAAAAGGATACGCAGTATTTT.

V gene TRBV18 combines with J gene TRBJ1-1; 7 nucleotides align to TRBD1. V lost 2 bases and J lost 4; bases outside the gene matches: 10. Germline lookup yields CDR1 KGHSH and CDR2 LQKENI. This CDR3 region has 16 residues. Here the CDR3 reads CASSPGQAARGTEAFF. CDR3 DNA sequence: TGTGCCAGCTCACCAGGACAGGCCGCGCGGGGCACTGAAGCTTTCTTT.

V gene TRBV9 combines with J gene TRBJ1-6; a weak D match, TRBD1 (5 bases). CDR1 and CDR2 (germline): SGDLS, YYNGEE. Trimming shortened V by 3 bases and J by 3 bases, and 10 bases separated the two germline ends. The CDR3 runs to 15 residues. In nucleotides, the CDR3 is TGTGCCAGCAGCGCTGGGGGGAACTATAATTCACCCCTCCACTTT. Its protein is CASSAGGNYNSPLHF.

This chain connects TRBV28 to TRBJ2-7, with 8 nucleotides matching TRBD1. V trimming: 6 bases; J trimming: 5 bases; junction bases outside the gene matches: 9. This CDR3 contains 14 residues. From germline, CDR1 is MDHEN and CDR2 SYDVKM. Written as DNA, the CDR3 is TGTGCCAGCAGGGCGACAGGGGCAGCGGACGAGCAGTACTTC. Its protein is CASRATGAADEQYF.

The chain uses TRBV7-9 and TRBJ2-3; 10 nucleotides align to TRBD1. V shed 4 bases and J 3 bases; nucleotides not matched to a gene: 4. In germline, CDR1 is SEHNR, CDR2 FQNEAQ (reference sequence). The CDR3 has 15 amino acids. The CDR3 reads CASSSGTGETDTQYF. The CDR3 bases are TGTGCCAGCAGCTCCGGGACAGGGGAGACAGATACGCAGTATTTT.

The chain is built from TRBV30 and TRBJ1-2; 8 nucleotides line up with TRBD1. Germline CDR1 is GTSNPN and CDR2 is SVGIG (reference sequence). This CDR3 comprises 14 residues. V dropped 3 bases and J dropped 4; count of bases not matched to a gene: 7. The CDR3 reads CAWSPGQGGYGYTF. Here the CDR3 DNA reads TGTGCCTGGAGCCCCGGACAGGGTGGCTATGGCTACACCTTC.

This clone was detected only once. V usage is TRBV12-2 and J usage is TRBJ1-1; the table's D call TRBD1 went unverified against the DNA. TRBV12-2 is listed as a pseudogene. This CDR3 is built from 16 residues. CDR3 protein: CASRHPPTGLNTEAFF. The CDR3 nucleotides read TGTGCAAGTCGCCACCCCCCGACAGGTCTGAACACTGAAGCTTTCTTT.

This sequence joins TRBV11-2 and TRBJ1-4, with 8 positions matching TRBD1. The germline CDR1 and CDR2 sequences are SGHAT and FQNNGV. The ends lost 1 base at V and 6 bases at J; junction bases unmatched: 4. The CDR3 runs 15 residues. The CDR3 spells CASSLGTGGYEKLFF. The CDR3 nucleotides read TGTGCCAGCAGCTTAGGTACAGGGGGTTATGAAAAACTGTTTTTT.

The chain is built from TRBV3-1 (or the pseudogene TRBV3-2) and TRBJ1-6; no definite D call. V was shortened by 4 bases and J by 0 bases, with 19 bases between the two germline ends. The CDR3 covers 19 residues. The germline gives CDR1 LGHDT, CDR2 YNNKEL (reference sequence). CDR3 sequence reads: CASSLRSVPTSSYNSPLHF. For the CDR3, the DNA is TGTGCCAGCAGCCTAAGGAGTGTACCCACGAGCTCCTATAATTCACCCCTCCACTTT.

The chain carries TRBV9 and TRBJ2-7, with 7 bases identical to TRBD2. Germline trimming cut 1 base from V and 3 bases from J; bases unmatched to any gene: 4. Germline V CDR1 and CDR2: SGDLS, YYNGEE. The CDR3 has 14 amino acids. CDR3 sequence: CASSVPAGDYEQYF. The CDR3, as DNA: TGTGCCAGCAGCGTACCGGCGGGAGACTACGAGCAGTACTTC.

This rearrangement joins TRBV6-2 or TRBV6-3 to TRBJ1-6; D is perhaps TRBD1 (5 bases). V lost 2 bases, J lost 9 bases, and 14 bases lay in between. This CDR3 region has 15 residues. From germline, CDR1 is MNHEY and CDR2 SVGEGT. As DNA, the CDR3 is TGTGCCAGCAGTTACGGGGCGAGCCATGGTTCACCCCTCCACTTT. This encodes CASSYGASHGSPLHF.